The rows below give T cell receptor beta chains drawn from one sample of a study of molecular identifiers for immune sequencing clone quantification. TCRdb redid the calling of the PCR reads with MiXCR, one entry per CDR3 protein. The sample holds approximately 12,000 distinct CDR3 sequences, around 17% seen once. Sequencing was carried out using naive CD8+ T cells from blood, with Jurkat cell RNA spiked in. Source of these receptors: a human donor in good health. Some libraries in this study had Jurkat cell RNA spiked in. Both conserved end residues are part of each CDR3. Fields, in order: V gene, clone size, J gene, D gene, CDR3 protein, CDR3 DNA. The D gene is left open where the match is weak. Where a row states a size, it is once, few, many or the class of an expanded clone; other rows omit it.

TRBV4-1	medium-sized	TRBJ1-1	TRBD1	CASSQVQGEGAEAFF	TGCGCCAGCAGCCAAGTACAGGGGGAAGGCGCTGAAGCTTTCTTT
TRBV29-1	many	TRBJ1-1	.	CSVVRWETEAFF	TGCAGCGTTGTAAGGTGGGAAACTGAAGCTTTCTTT
TRBV7-2	many	TRBJ1-1	.	CASGPNWVEGGVPEAFF	TGTGCCAGCGGCCCGAATTGGGTGGAAGGTGGAGTACCTGAAGCTTTCTTT
TRBV25-1	many	TRBJ2-2	.	CASSEGFGDLLTGELFF	TGTGCCAGCAGTGAAGGATTTGGGGACCTGTTGACCGGGGAGCTGTTTTTT
TRBV28	.	TRBJ1-5	TRBD1	CASSSAYKGADNQPQHF	TGTGCCAGCAGTTCCGCCTATAAGGGGGCAGATAATCAGCCCCAGCATTTT
TRBV7-8	many	TRBJ2-2	.	CASSSDTGELFF	TGTGCCAGCAGCTCCGACACCGGGGAGCTGTTTTTT
TRBV15	many	TRBJ2-7	TRBD2	CATSRHGTGGSYEQYF	TGTGCCACCAGCAGACACGGGACTGGCGGGAGCTACGAGCAGTACTTC
TRBV30	many	TRBJ2-1	TRBD2	CAWRPGTSGTYNEQFF	TGTGCCTGGAGGCCTGGGACTAGCGGGACATACAATGAGCAGTTCTTC
TRBV28	many	TRBJ2-2	.	CASTTLIEANTGELFF	TGTGCCAGCACCACATTAATCGAAGCGAACACCGGGGAGCTGTTTTTT
TRBV4-1	medium-sized	TRBJ1-5	.	CASSFSWGNQPQHF	TGCGCCAGCAGCTTTTCATGGGGAAATCAGCCCCAGCATTTT
TRBV9	.	TRBJ1-1	.	CASSAPITASTEAFF	TGTGCCAGCAGCGCACCAATAACGGCGAGCACTGAAGCTTTCTTT
TRBV27	many	TRBJ2-1	TRBD1	CASSLSTGVHEQFF	TGTGCCAGCAGTTTATCGACAGGGGTGCATGAGCAGTTCTTC
TRBV4-1	medium-sized	TRBJ2-2	.	CASSYQAESAGELFF	TGCGCCAGCAGCTATCAGGCGGAATCGGCCGGGGAGCTGTTTTTT
TRBV4-2	medium-sized	TRBJ1-1	.	CASSQQQGMNTEAFF	TGTGCCAGCAGCCAACAACAGGGAATGAACACTGAAGCTTTCTTT
TRBV2	.	TRBJ2-7	TRBD2	CASSEYGLAGLYGQYF	TGTGCCAGCAGTGAGTACGGACTAGCGGGTTTATACGGGCAGTACTTC
TRBV27	.	TRBJ2-3	TRBD2	CASSLFGGGTDTQYF	TGTGCCAGCAGTTTGTTTGGGGGGGGGACAGATACGCAGTATTTT
TRBV7-2	.	TRBJ2-4	TRBD2	CASSLSASGWENIQYF	TGTGCCAGCAGCTTATCGGCTAGCGGGTGGGAAAACATTCAGTACTTC
TRBV20-1	few	TRBJ2-5	TRBD2	CSASGRWEETQYF	TGCAGTGCTAGCGGGAGGTGGGAAGAGACCCAGTACTTC
TRBV27	medium-sized	TRBJ2-7	.	CASSLGARYEQYF	TGTGCCAGCAGCCTGGGGGCCCGCTACGAGCAGTACTTC
TRBV28	many	TRBJ1-5	.	CASSLLARASNQPQHF	TGTGCCAGCAGTTTATTGGCTAGGGCTAGCAATCAGCCCCAGCATTTT
TRBV30	many	TRBJ1-2	TRBD1	CAWSAEGQGLHGYTF	TGTGCCTGGAGTGCGGAGGGACAGGGGCTACATGGCTACACCTTC
TRBV14	many	TRBJ2-7	TRBD1	CASSQGDRGSYEQYF	TGTGCCAGCAGCCAAGGGGACAGGGGGAGCTACGAGCAGTACTTC
TRBV10-3	medium-sized	TRBJ2-5	TRBD2	CAISESGAGGPVRETQYF	TGTGCCATCAGTGAGTCCGGAGCGGGAGGGCCCGTTCGAGAGACCCAGTACTTC
TRBV5-1	many	TRBJ1-3	.	CASSFQGLLGNTIYF	TGCGCCAGCAGCTTCCAGGGCCTACTCGGAAACACCATATATTTT
TRBV2	many	TRBJ2-2	.	CASSETYAGELFF	TGTGCCAGCAGTGAAACGTACGCCGGGGAGCTGTTTTTT
TRBV6-5	medium-sized	TRBJ2-1	TRBD2	CASSYSASGRALYNEQFF	TGTGCCAGCAGTTACTCGGCTAGCGGGAGGGCCCTTTACAATGAGCAGTTCTTC
TRBV5-1	many	TRBJ1-1	TRBD1	CASSPLGGTGYKPEAFF	TGCGCCAGCAGCCCTCTGGGAGGGACAGGGTATAAGCCTGAAGCTTTCTTT
TRBV20-1	.	TRBJ2-1	.	CSARDVGVSYNEQFF	TGCAGTGCTAGAGATGTGGGGGTCTCCTACAATGAGCAGTTCTTC
TRBV11-2	many	TRBJ2-1	.	CASSLDGSGILLAF	TGTGCCAGCAGCTTAGATGGATCGGGGATCCTGCTTGCGTTC
TRBV2	.	TRBJ2-7	.	CASPPNQGRVYEQYF	TGTGCCAGCCCACCCAACCAGGGTAGGGTGTACGAGCAGTACTTC
TRBV6-5	medium-sized	TRBJ2-1	.	CASSYSTGAYNEQFF	TGTGCCAGCAGTTACTCAACGGGAGCCTACAATGAGCAGTTCTTC
TRBV5-6	many	TRBJ2-1	.	CASSHAIAVWYNEQFF	TGTGCCAGCAGCCACGCGATAGCTGTCTGGTACAATGAGCAGTTCTTC
TRBV6-5	medium-sized	TRBJ1-2	TRBD1	CASSHSTDRDRYGYTF	TGTGCCAGCAGTCATTCAACAGACAGGGATCGCTATGGCTACACCTTC
TRBV20-1	medium-sized	TRBJ2-7	.	CSAPPTPNIDTTGEQYF	TGCAGTGCCCCGCCAACCCCCAACATCGACACTACTGGAGAGCAGTACTTC
TRBV11-2	many	TRBJ2-1	TRBD2	CASSLGTSGRTEQFF	TGTGCCAGCAGCTTAGGGACTAGCGGGAGGACTGAGCAGTTCTTC
TRBV5-4	.	TRBJ2-7	.	CASSPGLYEQYF	TGTGCCAGCAGCCCGGGCCTTTACGAGCAGTACTTC
TRBV20-1	many	TRBJ2-2	TRBD2	CSARSSGSFTGELFF	TGCAGTGCTAGATCTAGCGGAAGTTTCACCGGGGAGCTGTTTTTT
TRBV12-5	many	TRBJ2-3	.	CASGLGGYTDTQYF	TGTGCTAGTGGTTTGGGCGGCTACACAGATACGCAGTATTTT
TRBV11-1	many	TRBJ2-1	TRBD2	CASSQIAGGPSWDSSYNEQFF	TGTGCCAGCAGCCAAATAGCGGGAGGGCCGAGTTGGGACAGCTCCTACAATGAGCAGTTCTTC
TRBV6-2/TRBV6-3	.	TRBJ2-1	TRBD1	CASHIAPGQGFSEQFF	TGTGCCAGCCACATTGCCCCTGGACAGGGATTTTCTGAGCAGTTCTTC
TRBV5-6	medium-sized	TRBJ2-7	.	CASSHGKYEQYF	TGTGCCAGCAGTCATGGAAAGTACGAGCAGTACTTC
TRBV10-2	many	TRBJ2-1	.	CASSENPSPAQFF	TGCGCCAGCAGTGAGAATCCGTCCCCGGCGCAGTTCTTC
TRBV19	medium-sized	TRBJ1-5	.	CASSMGGAAQPQHF	TGTGCCAGTAGTATGGGAGGGGCAGCTCAGCCCCAGCATTTT
TRBV19	medium-sized	TRBJ1-5	.	CASSPGHLNQPQHF	TGTGCCAGTAGTCCCGGACACTTAAATCAGCCCCAGCATTTT
TRBV6-5	medium-sized	TRBJ2-1	.	CASSYTDWQGEQFF	TGTGCCAGCAGTTACACCGACTGGCAGGGTGAGCAGTTCTTC
TRBV23-1	many	TRBJ1-1	.	CASSLRGPEAFF	TGCGCCAGCAGTCTTCGGGGTCCTGAAGCTTTCTTT
TRBV23-1	medium-sized	TRBJ2-1	TRBD2	CASWTSGPSSNEQFF	TGCGCCAGCTGGACTAGCGGACCTAGTAGCAATGAGCAGTTCTTC
TRBV29-1	.	TRBJ2-1	TRBD2	CSVTLAGGPYNEQFF	TGCAGCGTGACCTTAGCGGGAGGGCCCTACAATGAGCAGTTCTTC
TRBV11-2	many	TRBJ2-1	.	CASSLSSSYNEQFF	TGTGCCAGCAGCTTATCTAGCTCCTACAATGAGCAGTTCTTC
TRBV15	many	TRBJ2-7	TRBD1	CATSGGQGGYEQYF	TGTGCCACCAGCGGCGGACAGGGCGGCTACGAGCAGTACTTC
TRBV7-2	medium-sized	TRBJ1-1	.	CASSPNWVEGGVPEAFF	TGTGCCAGCAGCCCGAATTGGGTGGAAGGTGGAGTACCTGAAGCTTTCTTT
TRBV7-9	many	TRBJ2-5	.	CASSLFPGDEWETQYF	TGTGCCAGCAGCTTATTCCCAGGGGACGAGTGGGAGACCCAGTACTTC
TRBV6-1	many	TRBJ2-3	TRBD2	CASSGRWEGSDTQYF	TGTGCCAGCAGTGGAAGGTGGGAGGGGTCAGATACGCAGTATTTT
TRBV29-1	medium-sized	TRBJ2-1	TRBD2	CSVEDSVLATEQFF	TGCAGCGTTGAAGATTCTGTACTAGCGACTGAGCAGTTCTTC